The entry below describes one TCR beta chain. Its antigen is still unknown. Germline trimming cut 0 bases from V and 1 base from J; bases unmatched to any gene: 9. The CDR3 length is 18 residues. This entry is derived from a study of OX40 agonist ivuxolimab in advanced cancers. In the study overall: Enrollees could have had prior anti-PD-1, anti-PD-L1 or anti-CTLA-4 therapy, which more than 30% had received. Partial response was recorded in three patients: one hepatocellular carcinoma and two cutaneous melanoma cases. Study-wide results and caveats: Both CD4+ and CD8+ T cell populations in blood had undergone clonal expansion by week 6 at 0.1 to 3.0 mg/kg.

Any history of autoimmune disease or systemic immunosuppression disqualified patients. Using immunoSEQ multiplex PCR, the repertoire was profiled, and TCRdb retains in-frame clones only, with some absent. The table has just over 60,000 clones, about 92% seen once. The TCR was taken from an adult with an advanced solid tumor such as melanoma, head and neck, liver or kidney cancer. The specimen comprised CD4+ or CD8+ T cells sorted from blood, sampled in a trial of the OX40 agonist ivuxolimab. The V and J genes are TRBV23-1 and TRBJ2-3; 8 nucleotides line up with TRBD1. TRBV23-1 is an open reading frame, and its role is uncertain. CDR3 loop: CASSQSPPTGARTDTQYF. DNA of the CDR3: TGCGCCAGCAGTCAATCCCCCCCGACAGGGGCTCGCACAGATACGCAGTATTTT.